This T cell receptor (beta chain) was sequenced in a study of blood T cell repertoires in COVID-19. As for the study in general: The United States, Italy and Spain provided the acute and convalescent COVID-19 samples. T cells, B-cell-depleted T cells, or PBMCs supplied cDNA or gDNA.

Ages ranged from about 18 to 89 years, with residence in under 25 US areas. Participant-given clinical history determined each cohort assignment. CDR1 is ENHRY, CDR2 SYGVKD, per germline. CDR3 length equals 16 residues. With 8 bases removed from V and 0 bases from J, the gap between germline ends came to 17 bases. Clones were sequenced by immunoSEQ multiplex PCR, and TCRdb holds only the in-frame ones, with some missing. The table has about 230,000 clones, approximately 89% seen once. The sequence derives from a woman aged 40 to 50 with acute COVID-19. Sequencing was done on a sample of PBMCs or T cells enriched from blood (not recorded which). The rearrangement links TRBV10-3 to TRBJ2-1, with TRBD2 as a possible D gene (5 bases). CDR3 loop: CAIGSGRRASYNEQFF. The CDR3 DNA follows: TGTGCCATCGGATCTGGTAGGCGGGCCTCCTACAATGAGCAGTTCTTC.